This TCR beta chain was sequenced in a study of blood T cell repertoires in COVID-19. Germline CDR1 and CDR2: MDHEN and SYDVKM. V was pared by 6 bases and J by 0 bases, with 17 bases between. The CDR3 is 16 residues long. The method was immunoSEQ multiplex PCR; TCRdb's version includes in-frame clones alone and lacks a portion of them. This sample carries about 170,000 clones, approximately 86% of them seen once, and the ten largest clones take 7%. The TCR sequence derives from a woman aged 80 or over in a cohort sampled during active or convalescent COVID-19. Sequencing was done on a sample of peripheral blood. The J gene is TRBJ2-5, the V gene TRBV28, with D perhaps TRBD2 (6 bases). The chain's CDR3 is CASSTRVGTDQETQYF. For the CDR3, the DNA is TGTGCCAGCAGCACCCGGGTGGGGACTGACCAAGAGACCCAGTACTTC.